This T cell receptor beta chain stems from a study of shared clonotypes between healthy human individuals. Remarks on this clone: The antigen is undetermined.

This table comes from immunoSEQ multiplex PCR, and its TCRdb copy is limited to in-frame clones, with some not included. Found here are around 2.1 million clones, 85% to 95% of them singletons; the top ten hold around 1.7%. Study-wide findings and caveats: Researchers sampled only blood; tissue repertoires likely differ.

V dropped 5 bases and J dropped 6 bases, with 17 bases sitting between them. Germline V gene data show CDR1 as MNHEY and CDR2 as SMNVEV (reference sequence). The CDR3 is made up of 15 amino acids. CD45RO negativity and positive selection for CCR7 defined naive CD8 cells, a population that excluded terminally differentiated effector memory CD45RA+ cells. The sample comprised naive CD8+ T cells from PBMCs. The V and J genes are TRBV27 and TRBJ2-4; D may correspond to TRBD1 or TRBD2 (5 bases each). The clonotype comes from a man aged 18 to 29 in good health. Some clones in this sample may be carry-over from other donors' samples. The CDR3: CASSTGPRVGNIQYF. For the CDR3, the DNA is TGTGCCAGCAGTACGGGACCACGGGTGGGAAACATTCAGTACTTC.